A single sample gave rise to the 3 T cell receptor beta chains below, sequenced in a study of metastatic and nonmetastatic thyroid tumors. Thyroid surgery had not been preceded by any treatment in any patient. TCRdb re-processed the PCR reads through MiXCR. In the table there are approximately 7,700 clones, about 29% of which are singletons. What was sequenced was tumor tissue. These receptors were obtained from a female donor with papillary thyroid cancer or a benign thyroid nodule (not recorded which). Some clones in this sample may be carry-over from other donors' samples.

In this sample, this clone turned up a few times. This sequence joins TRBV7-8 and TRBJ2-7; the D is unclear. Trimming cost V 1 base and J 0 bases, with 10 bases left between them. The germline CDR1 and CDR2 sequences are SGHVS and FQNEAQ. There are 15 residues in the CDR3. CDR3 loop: CASSLVGSSSYEQYF. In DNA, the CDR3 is TGTGCCAGCAGCTTAGTGGGCTCCAGCTCCTACGAGCAGTACTTC.

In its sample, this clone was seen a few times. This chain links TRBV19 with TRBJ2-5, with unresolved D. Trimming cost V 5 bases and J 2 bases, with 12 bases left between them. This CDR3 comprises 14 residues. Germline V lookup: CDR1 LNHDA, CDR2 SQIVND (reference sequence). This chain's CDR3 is CASSDAGRQETQYF. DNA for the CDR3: TGTGCCAGTAGTGACGCCGGGCGACAAGAGACCCAGTACTTC.

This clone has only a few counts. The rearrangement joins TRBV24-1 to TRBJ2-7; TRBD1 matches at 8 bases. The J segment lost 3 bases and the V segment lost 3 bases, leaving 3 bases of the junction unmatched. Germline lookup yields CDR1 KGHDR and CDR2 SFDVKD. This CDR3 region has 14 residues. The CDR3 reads CATSDQGQDYEQYF. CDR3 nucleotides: TGTGCCACCAGTGATCAGGGACAGGACTACGAGCAGTACTTC.